The T cell receptor (beta chain) under discussion was sequenced for a study of T-cell memory formation after mild COVID-19. Looking at the study overall: TCR clusters were largely donor specific. General study results and limits: Detection of some responders pre-infection suggested pre-existing cross-reactive memory T cells participated. Second-wave clones with a day 37 peak had unconfirmed SARS-CoV-2 specificity.

The germline V gene has CDR1 SGHTA and CDR2 FQGTGA. CDR3 length: 13 amino acids. V was shortened by 3 bases and J by 4 bases, with 9 bases between the two germline ends. With regard to this clonotype: Its antigen remains unidentified.

Constant-segment primers served in 5'RACE that generated TCR alpha and TCR beta cDNA libraries bearing sample barcodes and UMIs. TCRdb processed the 5' RACE reads anew with MiXCR; each CDR3 protein has one entry. Of 150,000 to 200,000 distinct CDR3 sequences detected, about 21% appear once; the ten largest clones hold 20% to 25%. Sequencing input: PBMCs or a T cell subset sorted from them (not recorded which). The chain recombines TRBV7-3 with TRBJ2-5, with no clear D. This clonotype was obtained from an adult woman who had mild COVID-19 (a few samples of this study predate the infection). Cell type and time point are not known. The DNA for the CDR3 is TGTGCCAGCAGCTTTATGGCAGGAGAGACCCAGTACTTC. It is translated as CASSFMAGETQYF.